The source of this TCR beta chain is a study of cytomegalovirus exposure and HLA in healthy donors. General observations from the study: Per published accounts, TCR beta sequences correctly predicted the HLA-A and HLA-B alleles of most subjects. In a later analysis, TCR association rates varied by HLA locus: DRB1 most, HLA-C fewest.

Regarding this clone: Its matching antigen is unknown.

Donors had nominal health at sampling but likely had unrecorded immune exposures. In the PCR, 60 Vbeta and 13 Jbeta primers were used. Libraries were prepared by immunoSEQ multiplex PCR; TCRdb keeps only in-frame clonotypes and omits some of them. The sample lists 130,000 to 150,000 clones; about 85% were seen once. Per germline, CDR1 KGHSH and CDR2 LQKENI. The V end was cut by 3 bases, the J end by 0 bases, with 11 bases between. The CDR3 runs 16 residues. The sequenced material came from PBMCs. This clonotype was obtained from a boy younger than 10 in good health and CMV-seronegative. The V gene is TRBV18, the J gene TRBJ1-4, with D possibly matching TRBD1 (6 bases). CDR3: CASSPQQGTTNEKLFF. Written as DNA, the CDR3 is TGTGCCAGCTCACCGCAGCAGGGGACAACTAATGAAAAACTGTTTTTT.